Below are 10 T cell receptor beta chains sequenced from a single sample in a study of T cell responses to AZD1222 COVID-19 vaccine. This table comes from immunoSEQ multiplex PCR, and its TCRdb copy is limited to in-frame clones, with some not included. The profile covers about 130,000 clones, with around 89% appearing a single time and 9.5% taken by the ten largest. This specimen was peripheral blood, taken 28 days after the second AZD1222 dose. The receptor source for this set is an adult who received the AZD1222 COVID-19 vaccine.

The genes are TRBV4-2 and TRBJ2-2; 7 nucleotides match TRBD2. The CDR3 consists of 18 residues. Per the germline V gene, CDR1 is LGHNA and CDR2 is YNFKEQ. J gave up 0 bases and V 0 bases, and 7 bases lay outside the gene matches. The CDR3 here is CASSQDTPAGANTGELFF. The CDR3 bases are TGTGCCAGCAGCCAAGATACCCCCGCGGGGGCGAACACCGGGGAGCTGTTTTTT.

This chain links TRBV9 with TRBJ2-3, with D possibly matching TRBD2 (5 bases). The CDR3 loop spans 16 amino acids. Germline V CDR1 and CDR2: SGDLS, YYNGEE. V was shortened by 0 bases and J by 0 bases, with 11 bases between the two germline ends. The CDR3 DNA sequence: TGTGCCAGCAGCGTAGCTAGCAGTCCTAGCACAGATACGCAGTATTTT. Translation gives CASSVASSPSTDTQYF.

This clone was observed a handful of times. The CDR3 loop is CASSLGQGGHYGYTF. CDR3 coding DNA: TGTGCCAGCAGTTTAGGACAGGGGGGTCACTATGGCTACACCTTC. V usage is TRBV6-5 and J usage is TRBJ1-2, with 10 bases fitting TRBD1. The trim removed 4 bases at V and 3 bases at J, leaving 5 bases unmatched. The CDR3 length is 15 residues. The V gene's germline CDR1 is MNHEY and CDR2 SVGAGI.

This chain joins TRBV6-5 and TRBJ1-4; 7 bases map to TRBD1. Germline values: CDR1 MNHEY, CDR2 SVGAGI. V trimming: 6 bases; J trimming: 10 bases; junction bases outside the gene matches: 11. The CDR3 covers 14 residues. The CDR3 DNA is TGTGCCAGCAGGCGTACAGGGGAAAGGGCAAAACTGTTTTTT. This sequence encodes CASRRTGERAKLFF.

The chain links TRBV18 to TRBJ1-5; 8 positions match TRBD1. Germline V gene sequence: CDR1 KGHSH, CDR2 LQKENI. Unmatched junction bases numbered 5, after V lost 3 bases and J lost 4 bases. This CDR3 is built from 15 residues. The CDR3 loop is CASSPQGAGNQPQHF. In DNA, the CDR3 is TGTGCCAGCTCACCCCAGGGGGCGGGAAATCAGCCCCAGCATTTT.

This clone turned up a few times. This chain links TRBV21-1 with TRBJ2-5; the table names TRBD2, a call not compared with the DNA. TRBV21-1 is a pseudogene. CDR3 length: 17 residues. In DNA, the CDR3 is TGTGCCAGCAGCAGACAGGGACTAGCGGGCAGTAGGGAGACCCAGTACTTC. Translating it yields CASSRQGLAGSRETQYF.

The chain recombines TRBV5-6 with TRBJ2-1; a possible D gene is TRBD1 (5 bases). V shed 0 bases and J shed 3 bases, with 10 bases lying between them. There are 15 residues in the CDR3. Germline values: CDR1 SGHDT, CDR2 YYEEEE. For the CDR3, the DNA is TGTGCCAGCAGCTTGGAAGGGGTGGTCTACAATGAGCAGTTCTTC. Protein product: CASSLEGVVYNEQFF.

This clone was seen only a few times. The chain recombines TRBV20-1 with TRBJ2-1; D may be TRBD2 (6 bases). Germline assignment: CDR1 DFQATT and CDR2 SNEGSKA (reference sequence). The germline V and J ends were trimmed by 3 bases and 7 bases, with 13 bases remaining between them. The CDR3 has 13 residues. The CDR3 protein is CSASFGRVNEQFF. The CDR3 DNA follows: TGCAGTGCTAGTTTCGGGAGAGTAAATGAGCAGTTCTTC.

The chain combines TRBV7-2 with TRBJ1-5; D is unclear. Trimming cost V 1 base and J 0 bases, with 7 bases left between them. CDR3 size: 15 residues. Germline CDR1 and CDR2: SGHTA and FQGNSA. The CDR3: CASSLVTSSNQPQHF. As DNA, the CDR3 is TGTGCCAGCAGCTTAGTGACCAGTAGCAATCAGCCCCAGCATTTT.

CDR3 coding DNA: TGTGCCAGCAGTCTCGGAGGCAACACCGGGGAGCTGTTTTTT. It translates to CASSLGGNTGELFF. The rearrangement uses TRBV11-3 and TRBJ2-2; a possible D gene is TRBD2 (5 bases). Per the germline V gene, CDR1 is SGHNT and CDR2 is YENEEA. V shed 6 bases and J shed 2 bases, with 10 bases lying between them. This CDR3 has 14 residues. The full variable domain, rest sourced from reference TRBV11-3 and TRBJ2-2, is EAGVVQSPRYKIIEKKQPVAFWCNPISGHNTLYWYLQNLGQGPELLIRYENEEAVDDSQLPKDRFSAERLKGVDSTLKIQPAELGDSAVYLCASSLGGNTGELFFGEGSRLTVL.